What follows are 19 T cell receptor beta chains derived from one specimen sequenced in a study of blood T cell repertoires in COVID-19. Generated by immunoSEQ multiplex PCR, the TCRdb table keeps only in-frame clones and is missing some. Seen here are around 150,000 clones, around 86% observed once, and the top ten hold more than 3%. The material sequenced was peripheral blood. These receptors all come from a man between 65 and 85 years old with acute or convalescent COVID-19.

The rearrangement links TRBV19 to TRBJ2-2; TRBD2 agrees at 11 bases. The J segment lost 5 bases and the V segment lost 3 bases, leaving 2 bases of the junction unmatched. The CDR3 runs 15 residues. Germline CDR1 is LNHDA and CDR2 is SQIVND (reference sequence). The CDR3 protein is CASSMGLAVTGELFF. CDR3 bases: TGTGCCAGTAGTATGGGACTAGCGGTAACCGGGGAGCTGTTTTTT. Looking up the rest from reference TRBV19 and TRBJ2-2 gives the full variable domain: DGGITQSPKYLFRKEGQNVTLSCEQNLNHDAMYWYRQDPGQGLRLIYYSQIVNDFQKGDIAEGYSVSREKKESFPLTVTSAQKNPTAFYLCASSMGLAVTGELFFGEGSRLTVL.

The chain combines TRBV6-2 or TRBV6-3 with TRBJ2-7, with TRBD2 identical over 14 bases. The CDR3 loop spans 17 amino acids. Germline V gene lookup returns CDR1 MNHEY and CDR2 SVGEGT. The J segment lost 2 bases and the V segment lost 5 bases, leaving 8 bases of the junction unmatched. Here the CDR3 reads CASSEGLAGASPYEQYF. The CDR3 bases are TGTGCCAGCAGTGAGGGACTAGCGGGAGCTTCCCCCTACGAGCAGTACTTC.

This clone was counted only a few times. The DNA of the CDR3 is TGTGCCAGCAGCCCACCCGGGAGGTCCGAGCAGTACTTC. Translating it yields CASSPPGRSEQYF. The gene calls are TRBV7-3 and TRBJ2-7; 7 bases agree with TRBD2. Trimming took 5 bases from V and 6 from J; bases not matched to a gene: 7. Germline V gives CDR1 SGHTA, CDR2 FQGTGA. This CDR3 region has 13 residues. The complete variable domain, with remaining parts taken from reference TRBV7-3 and TRBJ2-7, reads GAGVSQTPSNKVTEKGKYVELRCDPISGHTALYWYRQSLGQGPEFLIYFQGTGAADDSGLPNDRFFAVRPEGSVSTLKIQRTERGDSAVYLCASSPPGRSEQYFGPGTRLTVT.

This chain links TRBV7-3 with TRBJ2-2; 7 bases fit TRBD1. J gave up 1 base and V 5 bases, and 4 bases lay outside the gene matches. CDR1 is SGHTA and CDR2 is FQGTGA in the germline V gene. The CDR3 is made up of 15 amino acids. The CDR3: CASSRDRLNTGELFF. The CDR3 DNA reads TGTGCCAGCAGCCGGGACAGACTGAACACCGGGGAGCTGTTTTTT.

J is TRBJ2-1 and V is TRBV5-1; 8 bases fit TRBD2. This CDR3 region has 16 residues. Trimming cost V 0 bases and J 0 bases; bases outside gene matches: 2. Germline V gene sequence: CDR1 SGHRS, CDR2 YFSETQ. The CDR3 loop reads CASSLAGGSSYNEQFF. Here the CDR3 DNA reads TGCGCCAGCAGCTTGGCGGGGGGGAGCTCCTACAATGAGCAGTTCTTC.

V is TRBV4-3 and J is TRBJ1-4, with a weak D call TRBD1 (5 bases). The V end lost 1 base, the J end lost 5 bases, and 11 bases lay between the germline ends. CDR1 LGHNA and CDR2 YSLEER come from the germline V gene. This CDR3 is 15 amino acids long. The CDR3 nucleotides are TGCGCCAGCAGCCAAGTCCCGGGGGGGAATGAAAAACTGTTTTTT. This sequence encodes CASSQVPGGNEKLFF.

J is TRBJ2-5 and V is TRBV14; 11 nucleotides match TRBD2. This CDR3 comprises 15 residues. Germline loops: CDR1 SGHDN, CDR2 FVKESK. After removal of 6 bases from V and 2 bases from J, the junction contained 5 bases not matched to a gene. The CDR3 DNA sequence: TGTGCCAGCAGACCCGGACTAGCGGGTCAAGAGACCCAGTACTTC. It yields the protein CASRPGLAGQETQYF.

The V call is TRBV28, the J call TRBJ2-2; 13 bases agree with TRBD2. The CDR3 is made up of 15 amino acids. Germline CDR1 reads MDHEN; CDR2 reads SYDVKM. J gave up 6 bases and V 5 bases, and 3 bases lay outside the gene matches. CDR3 in amino acids: CASSVLAGGPGELFF. In nucleotides, the CDR3 is TGTGCCAGCAGTGTACTAGCGGGAGGGCCCGGGGAGCTGTTTTTT.

The rearrangement joins TRBV10-3 to TRBJ1-2; D unclear. The V end lost 2 bases, the J end lost 1 base, and 5 bases lay between the germline ends. Germline-derived CDR1 and CDR2 are ENHRY and SYGVKD. This CDR3 contains 13 residues. The DNA of the CDR3 is TGTGCCATCAGTGAGGACTTTAACTATGGCTACACCTTC. Residues: CAISEDFNYGYTF.

The J gene is TRBJ2-3, the V gene TRBV7-2, with D possibly TRBD2 on 5 matching bases. This CDR3 spans 15 amino acids. Trimming shortened V by 4 bases and J by 0 bases, and 11 bases separated the two germline ends. Germline-derived CDR1 and CDR2 are SGHTA and FQGNSA. The CDR3 coding sequence is TGTGCCAGCAGCTATGCAGCGGAGAGCACAGATACGCAGTATTTT. Its translation is CASSYAAESTDTQYF.

The chain carries TRBV28 and TRBJ1-5; 8 nucleotides align to TRBD1. Unmatched junction bases numbered 2, after V lost 3 bases and J lost 4 bases. CDR3 length: 14 amino acids. The germline gives CDR1 MDHEN, CDR2 SYDVKM. In DNA, the CDR3 is TGTGCCAGCAGTTTGGGACAGGAGAATCAGCCCCAGCATTTT. Its translation is CASSLGQENQPQHF.

This clone was seen just once. The rearrangement joins TRBV7-9 to TRBJ1-2, with 8 bases lining up with TRBD1. The CDR3 totals 14 residues. Trimming took 5 bases from V and 5 from J; bases not matched to a gene: 7. Germline CDR1 SEHNR, CDR2 FQNEAQ (reference sequence). CDR3 loop: CASSARQGIYGYTF. CDR3 DNA sequence: TGTGCCAGCAGCGCCCGACAGGGGATTTATGGCTACACCTTC.

The chain employs TRBV6-5 and TRBJ1-4; TRBD1 is a possible D gene (6 bases). V shed 6 bases and J shed 4 bases, with 15 bases lying between them. Germline values: CDR1 MNHEY, CDR2 SVGAGI. The CDR3 consists of 15 residues. In DNA, the CDR3 is TGTGCCAGCAGCGACACAGGGATGGGTAATGAAAAACTGTTTTTT. It codes for CASSDTGMGNEKLFF.

The V and J genes are TRBV7-2 and TRBJ2-5; TRBD2 is a possible D gene (5 bases). In germline, CDR1 is SGHTA, CDR2 FQGNSA. The V and J ends lost 5 bases and 4 bases respectively, with 11 bases between them. The CDR3 runs 13 residues. The CDR3 DNA is TGTGCCAGCAGCCTCGACTATTTAGAGACCCAGTACTTC. Residues: CASSLDYLETQYF.

This chain joins TRBV2 and TRBJ1-5; 7 bases are a match to TRBD1. V lost 4 bases to trimming and J lost 6 bases; unmatched junction nucleotides: 6. From germline, CDR1 is SNHLY and CDR2 FYNNEI. This CDR3 has 14 residues. CDR3 residues: CASSAGTVGQPQHF. The CDR3 nucleotides are TGTGCCAGCAGTGCAGGGACAGTCGGTCAGCCCCAGCATTTT.

This chain uses TRBV4-3 with TRBJ2-5; the D gene is possibly TRBD2 (5 bases). The CDR3 spans 13 residues. Germline values: CDR1 LGHNA, CDR2 YSLEER. Deletions cut 5 bases from V and 4 bases from J, with 11 bases between. The CDR3 is CASSARGGETQYF. CDR3 sequence (DNA): TGCGCCAGCAGCGCGCGCGGAGGAGAGACCCAGTACTTC.

The rearrangement uses TRBV10-3 and TRBJ1-6, with TRBD1 matching 11 bases. Germline CDR1 and CDR2: ENHRY and SYGVKD. The trim removed 7 bases at V and 8 bases at J, leaving 7 bases unmatched. The CDR3 is made up of 15 amino acids. In nucleotides, the CDR3 is TGTGCCATCAAGGATCAGGGACAGGGGGATTCACCCCTCCACTTT. Translation: CAIKDQGQGDSPLHF.

This chain joins TRBV9 and TRBJ2-7, with TRBD2 matching 10 bases. The CDR3 extends over 16 amino acids. In germline, CDR1 is SGDLS, CDR2 YYNGEE. Trimming at V came to 0 bases and at J to 7 bases, leaving 10 bases not matched to a gene. This CDR3 reads CASSVGGLAGVGEQYF. CDR3 bases: TGTGCCAGCAGCGTAGGGGGGCTAGCGGGAGTTGGGGAGCAGTACTTC.

The chain has TRBV2 and TRBJ1-1, with 9 bases aligning to TRBD1. CDR1 SNHLY and CDR2 FYNNEI come from the germline V gene. Trimming took 0 bases from V and 4 from J; bases not matched to a gene: 6. The CDR3 sequence is 16 residues long. CDR3 protein: CASSEAGQGQGTEAFF. The DNA for the CDR3 is TGTGCCAGCAGTGAAGCAGGACAGGGGCAAGGCACTGAAGCTTTCTTT.